Described below is a single TCR beta chain sequence and its context. Its antigen target is currently unknown. Base qualities were left out, and no much larger clone turns up one base away. Its CDR3 holds 18 amino acids, cysteine through phenylalanine. Only the CDR3 DNA stays, 54 bases, in frame from base 1. In the germline V gene, CDR1 corresponds to MGHRA and CDR2 to YSYEKL. The V and J ends are trimmed by 1 base and 0 bases, leaving 13 bases between them. The donors were healthy, HIV-negative adults who had no recently reported acute infections or vaccinations. Only Caucasian adults living in Nashville, Tennessee, USA were represented among the donors. CD4+ T cells were enriched by magnetic negative selection; naive cells were then positively selected on CD45RA, and the negative fraction formed the memory subset. Blood was collected by leukapheresis, and PBMCs were isolated by Ficoll-Histopaque density gradient centrifugation and then cryopreserved in liquid nitrogen vapor phase. Analytical flow cytometry was used to check the purity and quantity of every magnetically sorted T cell population. Genomic DNA was isolated from every sorted fraction and measured by UV absorbance on a Nanodrop 2000c.

The sample originates from a study of shared clonotypes between healthy human individuals (dated by TCRdb to 2018 to 2021). For context, the study as a whole: A few men and two women, aged 18 to 49 years, made up the cohort. For each donor, CD4 naive and CD4 memory were each given three plates, CD8 naive was given two plates, and CD8 memory was given one plate. To estimate repertoire size and how much clonotype sharing occurs between individuals, the study deeply sequenced the blood TCR repertoires of five or six healthy adults. To increase sequencing depth and limit assay-specific biases, TCR repertoire library preparation and sequencing were carried out by different laboratories using diverse techniques. Per donor, leukapheresis produced somewhere between about 0.94 and 8.9 billion PBMCs.

What the work shows at the level of the full study, not this receptor alone: Based on pairwise subsampling, the degree of clonotype sharing among donors was expected to be affected by sequencing depth. Because the study included only a small number of donors, the genetic and exposure-history diversity represented was limited. Even with the large sequencing depth, rarefaction of the sorted-subset datasets indicated that sequencing was incomplete. Naive subsets generally had larger estimated clonotype richness than memory subsets. Across a few donors, roughly 5.4% of naive CD4, over 3% of naive CD8, approximately 2.5% of memory CD4, and over 0.35% of memory CD8 clonotypes were shared. Clonotypes shared by all four sorted-subset donors showed higher generation probabilities than non-shared clonotypes. Sampling was restricted to blood, and TCR repertoires in tissue are likely to differ from TCR repertoires in blood.

TCR CDR3 regions were amplified from genomic DNA by multiplex PCR using the deep immunoSEQ assay. For each cell subset, the extracted genomic DNA was distributed evenly across all wells of several immunoSEQ 96-well plates, and each plate served as one replicate. For sorted subsets, each replicate PCR was loaded with approximately 200 ng genomic DNA, equivalent to 25,000 to 35,000 T cell genomes. The purified libraries were quantified using a Qubit 3.0 fluorometer, sized with a Bioanalyzer 2100, and then quantified again using the KAPA Library Quantification kit. A separate single-read 150-cycle Illumina NextSeq 550 flow cell was used to sequence each immunoSEQ 96-well plate. The authors processed their data as follows. The immunoSEQ output contained only junctional sequences without quality scores, so filtering could not match that applied to full-length reads. To assign V/J genes and CDR3, sequences were annotated against IMGT germline references using PyIR, a Python wrapper for IgBLAST v1.9. Any read was removed if the V/J assignment was weak (E-value above 1e-6), the CDR3 was missing, or the read contained stop codons, out-of-frame junctions, or ambiguous translated residues. V3J clonotypes were defined by identical inferred V gene, J gene, and CDR3 amino acid sequence. To compute the percentage overlap between repertoires, the number of shared unique clonotypes was divided by the size of the smaller repertoire. Three approaches were used to assess repertoire richness: RTK rarefaction, the Chao1 estimator, and Recon v2.1 estimates of unobserved clonotypes. Generation probabilities were computed with OLGA for all TCRbeta clonotypes obtained by the gDNA method from a few donors. TCRdb provides this immuneACCESS table in a form limited to in-frame rearrangements. Some clones are lacking; in checked studies, under half of them reflect an unresolved V gene, and why the rest are absent is not known. V, J and clone size derive from that table, while D and trimming were established from the DNA sequence. The sample yields more than 900,000 clones; about four fifths were counted once. The ten largest clonotypes hold around 0.6% of the sample.

The sequencing input was memory CD4+ T cells from PBMCs. The cell subset or site label, read with the paper, signifies: CD45RA-negative fraction. The sequence derives from a man between 18 and 35 years old in good health. Some clones in this sample may be carry-over from other donors' samples. The chain couples TRBV4-1 to TRBJ2-6; a tentative D call is TRBD2 (5 bases match). The CDR3 reads as follows: CASSQGRDGLSGANVLTF. The sequence in DNA is TGCGCCAGCAGCCAAGGAAGGGATGGACTCTCTGGGGCCAACGTCCTGACTTTC.